The 6 T cell receptor beta chains below were found in one sample sequenced in a study of cytomegalovirus exposure and HLA in healthy donors. 60 Vbeta and 13 Jbeta primers were used in PCR. Libraries were prepared by immunoSEQ multiplex PCR; TCRdb keeps only in-frame clonotypes and omits some of them. This sample carries fewer than 110,000 clones, roughly 79% of them seen once, and the ten largest clones take less than 2%. Sequenced sample: PBMCs. Source of these receptors: a woman in her forties in good health and CMV-seronegative.

The rearrangement links TRBV5-1 to TRBJ2-5; no firm D call. This CDR3 region has 15 residues. The V gene's germline CDR1 is SGHRS and CDR2 YFSETQ. Trimming took 5 bases from V and 1 from J, leaving 15 bases between them. CDR3 amino acids: CASRPASGTQETQYF. CDR3 coding DNA: TGCGCCAGCAGACCCGCGTCCGGTACCCAAGAGACCCAGTACTTC.

This rearrangement joins TRBV7-3 to TRBJ2-2; 10 bases match TRBD2. The CDR3 loop spans 17 amino acids. V gave up 1 base and J gave up 3 bases; unmatched junction bases: 5. The germline gives CDR1 SGHTA, CDR2 FQGTGA. In DNA form, the CDR3 reads TGTGCCAGCAGCTTAAGAGCGGGGGGGCCGGACACCGGGGAGCTGTTTTTT. Translating it yields CASSLRAGGPDTGELFF.

The V call is TRBV25-1, the J call TRBJ1-3; a weak D match, TRBD1 (5 bases). The V gene lost 3 bases and the J gene lost 2 bases, with 14 bases spanning the gap. The CDR3 length is 16 residues. Germline CDR1 and CDR2: MGHDK and SYGVNS. CDR3 loop: CASSDPTAPTGNTIYF. The CDR3 DNA reads TGTGCCAGCAGTGACCCGACAGCCCCCACTGGAAACACCATATATTTT.

This clone was observed a single time. This chain connects TRBV7-2 to TRBJ1-1, with TRBD1 as a possible D gene (5 bases). V lost 8 bases and J lost 1, with 14 bases in between. The CDR3 has 14 amino acids. Germline loops: CDR1 SGHTA, CDR2 FQGNSA. Written as DNA, the CDR3 is TGTGCCAGCCGTCAGGGACTTCCGAACACTGAAGCTTTCTTT. It translates to CASRQGLPNTEAFF.

The chain combines TRBV19 with TRBJ2-1; D is possibly TRBD1 (6 bases). The V gene's germline CDR1 is LNHDA and CDR2 SQIVND (reference sequence). CDR3 size: 13 residues. Trimming took 3 bases from V and 8 from J, leaving 11 bases between them. CDR3 amino acids: CASSMGRGYEQFF. Written as DNA, the CDR3 is TGTGCCAGTAGTATGGGCAGGGGTTATGAGCAGTTCTTC.

This clone was recorded only once. J is TRBJ2-2 and V is TRBV7-9, with D hard to call. The germline V gene encodes CDR1 SEHNR and CDR2 FQNEAQ (reference sequence). CDR3 length: 12 amino acids. V lost 7 bases, J lost 4 bases, and 7 bases lay in between. The chain's CDR3 is CASKPPTGELFF. The CDR3 nucleotides are TGTGCCAGCAAGCCCCCCACCGGGGAGCTGTTTTTT.